The 32 T cell receptor beta chains below come from one sample, sequenced in a study of CDR3 diversity in severe acne. From the PCR reads, TCRdb called clonotypes with MiXCR, one entry per CDR3 protein. Of fewer than 100,000 distinct CDR3 sequences listed, about 54% are singletons. The sequencing input was blood. The origin of the receptors is a male donor in good health, without acne.

This clonotype occurred a few times. The rearrangement uses TRBV2 and TRBJ1-6, with unresolved D. CDR3 size: 13 residues. Trimming took off 5 bases at V and 10 bases at J, with 12 bases between the two ends. Germline V lookup: CDR1 SNHLY, CDR2 FYNNEI. DNA for the CDR3: TGTGCCAGCAGTATTACCCAGAGATCACCCCTCCACTTT. Its protein product is CASSITQRSPLHF.

The chain couples TRBV20-1 to TRBJ1-2; the D is unclear. CDR1 is DFQATT and CDR2 is SNEGSKA in the germline V gene (reference sequence). Trimming removed 6 bases from V and 8 bases from J, with 10 bases in between. The CDR3 covers 10 residues. The CDR3 bases are TGCAGTGCCGAGGGTGAAGGCTACACCTTC. Translating gives CSAEGEGYTF.

This clonotype occurred many times. The V call is TRBV7-9, the J call TRBJ2-7; TRBD2 matches 12 bases. The CDR3 totals 15 residues. Germline values: CDR1 SEHNR, CDR2 FQNEAQ (reference sequence). V was pared by 8 bases and J by 1 base, with 6 bases of the junction left unmatched. CDR3 sequence: CASGPSGGESYEQYF. In DNA form, the CDR3 reads TGTGCCAGCGGACCTAGCGGGGGGGAGTCCTACGAGCAGTACTTC.

The chain is built from TRBV2 and TRBJ1-1, with D unresolved. Germline V gene data show CDR1 as SNHLY and CDR2 as FYNNEI. V lost 6 bases and J lost 10, with 15 bases in between. The CDR3 covers 12 residues. The DNA of the CDR3 is TGTGCCAGCAGCGACGACCCCAGTGGAGCTTTCTTT. It specifies CASSDDPSGAFF.

The V call is TRBV20-1, the J call TRBJ2-3; 9 nucleotides agree with TRBD1. This CDR3 is built from 13 residues. Unmatched junction bases numbered 6, after V lost 6 bases and J lost 5 bases. CDR1 DFQATT and CDR2 SNEGSKA come from the germline V gene (reference sequence). The CDR3 loop reads CSARQGGIDTQYF. The CDR3 bases are TGCAGTGCAAGACAGGGGGGAATAGATACGCAGTATTTT.

In its sample, this clonotype was seen once. The chain employs TRBV7-6 and TRBJ1-6; D remains ambiguous. CDR1 SGHVS and CDR2 FNYEAQ come from the germline V gene. The CDR3 has 18 residues. Trimming shortened V by 5 bases and J by 13 bases, and 30 bases separated the two germline ends. The CDR3, as DNA: TGTGCCAGCAGCCCTAGCCGTGCCAGCAGCCAAGAAGGGCAGCCCCTCCACTTT. It translates to CASSPSRASSQEGQPLHF.

Comment on this clonotype: The CDR3 ends on some other residue instead of the conserved phenylalanine or tryptophan, so this is likely a read error. The limits of the CDR3 on the DNA are not certain, so only TCRdb's listed CDR3 is given. This sequence joins TRBV15 and TRBJ2-5; the D call in the table, TRBD1, was not verified against the DNA. Per germline, CDR1 LNHNV and CDR2 YYDKDF (reference sequence). Both ends counted, the CDR3 spans 8 residues. This CDR3 is CAASRVPG.

The sample holds many counts of this clonotype. V is TRBV7-9 and J is TRBJ2-7; the D is unclear. The ends were cut back, 6 bases at V and 4 bases at J, with 16 bases in the middle. The CDR3 sequence is 14 residues long. Germline CDR1 reads SEHNR; CDR2 reads FQNEAQ (reference sequence). Written as DNA, the CDR3 is TGTGCCAGCAGTCAAACCGGCAGTAGGTACGAGCAGTACTTC. As protein: CASSQTGSRYEQYF.

The chain couples TRBV7-2 to TRBJ2-7, with a weak D call TRBD2 (5 bases). V lost 6 bases and J lost 4, with 13 bases in between. Germline V CDR1 and CDR2: SGHTA, FQGNSA. The CDR3 is 13 residues long. CDR3 nucleotides: TGTGCCAGCAGTAGAGGGTGGATATACGAGCAGTACTTC. This sequence encodes CASSRGWIYEQYF. The variable domain in full, with the rest retrieved from reference TRBV7-2 and TRBJ2-7, is GAGVSQSPSNKVTEKGKDVELRCDPISGHTALYWYRQSLGQGLEFLIYFQGNSAPDKSGLPSDRFSAERTGGSVSTLTIQRTQQEDSAVYLCASSRGWIYEQYFGPGTRLTVT.

The chain links TRBV14 to TRBJ1-1; no firm D call. Trimming removed 4 bases from V and 5 bases from J, with 11 bases in between. CDR1 is SGHDN, CDR2 FVKESK, per germline. The CDR3 contains 13 residues. The CDR3 loop is CASSPLLRTEAFF. The CDR3 DNA is TGTGCCAGCAGCCCCTTACTCCGTACTGAAGCTTTCTTT.

As to this clonotype: This clone may be a read error of a much larger clone one base away. CDR3 nucleotides: TGTGCCAACGAACTAGAAGAGACCCAGTACTTC. It yields the protein CANELEETQYF. V gene TRBV2 combines with J gene TRBJ2-5, with D tentatively TRBD2 (5 bases). Germline CDR1 and CDR2: SNHLY and FYNNEI. The CDR3 runs to 11 residues. Trimming removed 10 bases at V and 3 bases at J, with 9 bases between.

Ten or more counts support this clonotype. The genes are TRBV19 and TRBJ1-2; TRBD1 agrees at 9 bases. The CDR3 has 17 residues. Germline V gene data show CDR1 as LNHDA and CDR2 as SQIVND (reference sequence). Trimming removed 5 bases from V and 4 bases from J; junction bases left unmatched: 14. This CDR3 is CASSPLPGQGTPYGYTF. CDR3 sequence (DNA): TGTGCCAGTAGTCCCCTACCCGGACAGGGGACTCCCTATGGCTACACCTTC.

This clonotype was seen ten or more times. The chain is built from TRBV5-1 and TRBJ1-3, with a weak D call TRBD1 (6 bases). The germline CDR1 and CDR2 sequences are SGHRS and YFSETQ. The V and J ends lost 0 bases and 4 bases respectively, with 17 bases between them. The CDR3 runs to 17 residues. CDR3 sequence (DNA): TGCGCCAGCAGCTTGGAAGTTCCGGGGGCGATGGGAAACACCATATATTTT. This gives the protein CASSLEVPGAMGNTIYF.

The chain employs TRBV29-1 and TRBJ1-5, with D perhaps matching TRBD1 (5 bases). The germline CDR1 and CDR2 sequences are SQVTM and ANQGSEA. The CDR3 is made up of 16 amino acids. V was cut by 7 bases and J by 1 base, with 20 bases left in between. CDR3 DNA: TGCAGCGCTGTTCCTGGAGGGGATGGGAGCAATCAGCCCCAGCATTTT. Protein sequence: CSAVPGGDGSNQPQHF.

Many counts were recorded for this clonotype. The rearrangement joins TRBV2 to TRBJ2-5; D may be TRBD1 (6 bases). The CDR3 is 16 residues long. Trimming left V 2 bases short and J 1 base short, with 14 bases between. Germline V CDR1 and CDR2: SNHLY, FYNNEI. CDR3 nucleotide sequence: TGTGCCAGCAGTGAAAGACCTCAGGGGCCCCAAGAGACCCAGTACTTC. This translates into CASSERPQGPQETQYF.

At least ten counts were recorded for this clonotype. V usage is TRBV13 and J usage is TRBJ2-7, with TRBD2 identical over 9 bases. V lost 0 bases to trimming and J lost 4 bases; unmatched junction nucleotides: 4. Germline V lookup: CDR1 PRHDT, CDR2 FYEKMQ (reference sequence). CDR3 length: 15 residues. The CDR3 here is CASSLGAGGLYEQYF. The DNA of the CDR3 is TGTGCCAGCAGCTTAGGGGCGGGAGGGCTGTACGAGCAGTACTTC.

This clonotype was counted a single time. The J gene is TRBJ2-7, the V gene TRBV20-1, with 8 bases matching TRBD2. Germline V gives CDR1 DFQATT, CDR2 SNEGSKA (reference sequence). Germline trimming cut 2 bases from V and 6 bases from J; bases unmatched to any gene: 3. CDR3 size: 12 residues. CDR3: CSARSGSSEQYF. The DNA of the CDR3 is TGCAGTGCTAGAAGCGGGAGTAGCGAGCAGTACTTC.

In regard to this clonotype: The DNA is left out, because the CDR3 cannot be placed on it with certainty; the CDR3 is given as TCRdb lists it. This sequence joins TRBV5-6 and TRBJ1-5; no check of the table's D call, TRBD1, against the DNA was made. The CDR3 has 21 amino acids, counting both end residues. CDR1 is SGHDT, CDR2 YYEEEE, per germline. The CDR3 reads CASSFGDRAYNEQFFGQPQHF.

The rearrangement uses TRBV7-9 and TRBJ2-3; TRBD2 matches at 13 bases. V was clipped by 1 base and J by 6 bases; unmatched bases: 10. Germline loops: CDR1 SEHNR, CDR2 FQNEAQ (reference sequence). The CDR3 runs 18 residues. Written as DNA, the CDR3 is TGTGCCAGCAGCTTAGGGACTAGCGGGAGAGGTCTCGAGGATACGCAGTATTTT. Translation gives CASSLGTSGRGLEDTQYF.

V is TRBV25-1 and J is TRBJ2-7; 8 bases fit TRBD2. In germline, CDR1 is MGHDK, CDR2 SYGVNS. The length of the CDR3 is 17 residues. V was clipped by 5 bases and J by 0 bases; unmatched bases: 12. For the CDR3, the DNA is TGTGCCAGCAGTTACTCAGGAGCGGGAGCAAGCTCCTACGAGCAGTACTTC. Translated, it gives CASSYSGAGASSYEQYF.

This clonotype was seen a few times. The chain joins TRBV20-1 to TRBJ1-5; 12 bases fit TRBD1. Trimming at V came to 2 bases and at J to 4 bases, leaving 15 bases not matched to a gene. The germline V gene encodes CDR1 DFQATT and CDR2 SNEGSKA (reference sequence). The CDR3 extends over 19 amino acids. The CDR3 loop is CSARPPPGGQGAGNQPQHF. CDR3 in DNA: TGCAGTGCTAGACCCCCCCCGGGGGGACAGGGGGCAGGAAATCAGCCCCAGCATTTT.

The rearrangement uses TRBV7-9 and TRBJ1-6; 9 nucleotides match TRBD1. V was pared by 5 bases and J by 1 base, with 6 bases of the junction left unmatched. The CDR3 is 17 residues long. The germline V gene encodes CDR1 SEHNR and CDR2 FQNEAQ (reference sequence). The CDR3 protein is CASSRDRVFSYNSPLHF. The CDR3, as DNA: TGTGCCAGCAGCAGGGACAGGGTTTTTTCCTATAATTCACCCCTCCACTTT.

The chain employs TRBV6-2 or TRBV6-3 and TRBJ2-2; D remains unclear. This CDR3 is 11 amino acids long. The V end lost 5 bases, the J end lost 8 bases, and 6 bases lay between the germline ends. CDR1 is MNHEY, CDR2 SVGEGT, per germline. The CDR3 spells CASSQTGELFF. The CDR3 DNA reads TGTGCCAGCAGTCAGACAGGGGAGCTGTTTTTT.

This clonotype was seen once. The genes are TRBV20-1 and TRBJ2-3; 9 positions match TRBD2. Germline CDR1 is DFQATT and CDR2 is SNEGSKA (reference sequence). J was trimmed by 4 bases and V by 4 bases; bases with no gene match: 6. The CDR3 totals 14 residues. CDR3 sequence reads: CSATSGESADTQYF. The DNA of the CDR3 is TGCAGTGCTACTAGCGGGGAGTCGGCAGATACGCAGTATTTT.

A remark on this clonotype: The CDR3 carries no conserved terminal phenylalanine or tryptophan, so it likely arises from a read error. It is unclear where the CDR3 begins or ends on the DNA, so no DNA is shown, and the CDR3 is as TCRdb lists it. The chain combines TRBV6-5 with TRBJ2-1; the table calls TRBD2, which could not be checked here. The CDR3 spans 8 residues, counting both ends. Per the germline V gene, CDR1 is MNHEY and CDR2 is SVGAGI. The CDR3 reads CASSYVAG.

This chain links TRBV20-1 with TRBJ2-7, with 14 bases identical to TRBD2. This CDR3 is 15 amino acids long. J was trimmed by 3 bases and V by 3 bases; bases with no gene match: 4. Germline V gene lookup returns CDR1 DFQATT and CDR2 SNEGSKA (reference sequence). CDR3 DNA sequence: TGCAGTGCTAGGGGACTAGCGGGAGCTCTCTACGAGCAGTACTTC. The encoded protein is CSARGLAGALYEQYF.

This clonotype was recorded a few times. This sequence joins TRBV20-1 and TRBJ2-5; perhaps TRBD2 as D (6 bases). Germline V gene lookup returns CDR1 DFQATT and CDR2 SNEGSKA (reference sequence). The CDR3 contains 15 residues. Between the trimmed V and J ends, which lost 0 bases and 5 bases, there was a span of 16 bases. CDR3 nucleotides: TGCAGTGCTAGAGAGGCGGCGGGGACGGGTGAGACCCAGTACTTC. Its translation: CSAREAAGTGETQYF.

The gene calls are TRBV24-1 and TRBJ1-5; 7 positions match TRBD1. In germline, CDR1 is KGHDR, CDR2 SFDVKD. V lost 2 bases, J lost 0 bases, and 3 bases stayed unmatched. The CDR3 contains 16 residues. CDR3 amino acids: CATSDSTGISNQPQHF. CDR3 DNA: TGTGCCACCAGTGATTCGACAGGGATTAGCAATCAGCCCCAGCATTTT.

V usage is TRBV6-2 or TRBV6-3 and J usage is TRBJ2-7; 12 bases are a match to TRBD2. V shed 10 bases, J shed 4 bases, and the junction held 8 bases outside the gene matches. Germline assignment: CDR1 MNHEY and CDR2 SVGEGT. This CDR3 is 14 amino acids long. The CDR3 loop is CATLLAGGAYEQYF. The CDR3 bases are TGTGCCACCCTACTAGCGGGAGGCGCTTACGAGCAGTACTTC.

This clonotype has only a few counts. The V call is TRBV2, the J call TRBJ1-2, with 7 bases fitting TRBD1. V lost 3 bases and J lost 7; bases outside the gene matches: 11. The CDR3 spans 15 residues. Germline-derived CDR1 and CDR2 are SNHLY and FYNNEI. CDR3 amino acids: CASSEEGAISGGYTF. The CDR3 DNA reads as TGTGCCAGCAGTGAGGAGGGGGCGATCTCTGGTGGCTACACCTTC.

The chain couples TRBV24-1 to TRBJ1-5, with no clear D. CDR1 is KGHDR, CDR2 SFDVKD, per germline. The CDR3 length is 13 residues. The V end lost 11 bases, the J end lost 0 bases, and 10 bases lay between the germline ends. The CDR3 spells CASRLSSNQPQHF. The CDR3 DNA reads TGTGCCAGCAGACTTAGTAGCAATCAGCCCCAGCATTTT.

V is TRBV24-1 and J is TRBJ1-1; D may be TRBD1 (6 bases). The ends were cut back, 2 bases at V and 5 bases at J, with 17 bases in the middle. Germline CDR1 is KGHDR and CDR2 is SFDVKD. The CDR3 contains 16 residues. The CDR3: CATSDSSVGAGTEAFF. CDR3 bases: TGTGCCACCAGTGATTCTAGCGTGGGGGCGGGTACTGAAGCTTTCTTT.